The T cell receptor beta chain described here comes from a study of blood T cell repertoires in COVID-19. Whole-study context: Samples representing acute and convalescent COVID-19 were sourced from the United States, Italy and Spain. In each case, the material was cDNA or gDNA derived from T cells, B-cell-depleted T cells, or PBMCs.

Under the authors' procedure: The assay estimated nucleated cells by amplifying reference gene primers. Libraries were prepared by immunoSEQ multiplex PCR; TCRdb keeps only in-frame clonotypes and omits some of them. V, J and clone size are taken as reported in that table, and D and trimming were inferred from the DNA itself. Of roughly 250,000 clones listed, 70% to 85% are singletons. The table lists this clone with many counts. Germline CDR1 MDHEN, CDR2 SYDVKM. V lost 4 bases and J lost 7, with 16 bases in between. The CDR3 has 15 residues. The genes are TRBV28 and TRBJ1-4; weak D call: TRBD1 (6 bases). Input material: peripheral blood. This receptor was identified in a woman aged 80 or over with acute or convalescent COVID-19. In DNA, the CDR3 is TGTGCCAGCAGTTCCCCCGGGGAGGGGGGTGAAAAACTGTTTTTT. It yields the protein CASSSPGEGGEKLFF.